These T cell receptor beta chains were read from a single sample in a study of OX40 agonist ivuxolimab in advanced cancers. Clones were sequenced by immunoSEQ multiplex PCR, and TCRdb holds only the in-frame ones, with some missing. The sample lists about 42,000 clones, over 75% seen once, with roughly 23% in the top ten. Sequences were derived from CD4+ or CD8+ T cells sorted from blood, sampled in a trial of the OX40 agonist ivuxolimab. The receptors shown here come from an adult with an advanced solid tumor such as melanoma, head and neck, liver or kidney cancer. Each CDR3 is given with its conserved first and last residue. A D gene is named only where the DNA matches it firmly. Clone size is given for some rows only: seen once, a few or many times, or a class if the clone is expanded.

TGTGCCAGCAGGTTGACCGGGACTAGCGGGAGACTCGACAATGAGCAGTTCTTC	CASRLTGTSGRLDNEQFF	TRBD2	TRBJ2-1	.	TRBV7-9
TGTGCCAGCAGTACCGGGACCAATGAAAAACTGTTTTTT	CASSTGTNEKLFF	.	TRBJ1-4	.	TRBV27
TGTGCCAGCAGGCCACCCGGGACCCCTGAAGCTTTCTTT	CASRPPGTPEAFF	.	TRBJ1-1	.	TRBV6-5
TGTGCCAGTAGTTTTACTCCCTCGGTCGGGGAGACCCAGTACTTC	CASSFTPSVGETQYF	.	TRBJ2-5	.	TRBV19
TGTGCCAGCAGCTTCGGGTACAATCAGCCCCAGCATTTT	CASSFGYNQPQHF	.	TRBJ1-5	.	TRBV7-2
TGTGCCAGCAGCGCCGACGGAGCTAGCTCCTACGAGCAGTACTTC	CASSADGASSYEQYF	.	TRBJ2-7	.	TRBV9
TGTGCCAGCAGCTTGGACGGACTAAACTACGAGCAGTACTTC	CASSLDGLNYEQYF	.	TRBJ2-7	few	TRBV7-9
TGTGCCAGCAGTTACTGGAAGAACACTGAAGCTTTCTTT	CASSYWKNTEAFF	.	TRBJ1-1	.	TRBV28
TGCAGTGCCCTGGACAGGGGGGATCACACCTTC	CSALDRGDHTF	TRBD1	TRBJ1-2	.	TRBV20-1
TGTGCCAGTTTAGCGGGAGTAACAGATACGCAGTATTTT	CASLAGVTDTQYF	TRBD2	TRBJ2-3	medium-sized	TRBV2
TGTGCCAGCAGCGTAAGCGGGGATCAGATGAACATTCAGTACTTC	CASSVSGDQMNIQYF	TRBD2	TRBJ2-4	.	TRBV9
TGTGCCAGCAGCTTAGAAGGCAGGGTAGTTGACGGCTACACCTTC	CASSLEGRVVDGYTF	.	TRBJ1-2	.	TRBV7-8